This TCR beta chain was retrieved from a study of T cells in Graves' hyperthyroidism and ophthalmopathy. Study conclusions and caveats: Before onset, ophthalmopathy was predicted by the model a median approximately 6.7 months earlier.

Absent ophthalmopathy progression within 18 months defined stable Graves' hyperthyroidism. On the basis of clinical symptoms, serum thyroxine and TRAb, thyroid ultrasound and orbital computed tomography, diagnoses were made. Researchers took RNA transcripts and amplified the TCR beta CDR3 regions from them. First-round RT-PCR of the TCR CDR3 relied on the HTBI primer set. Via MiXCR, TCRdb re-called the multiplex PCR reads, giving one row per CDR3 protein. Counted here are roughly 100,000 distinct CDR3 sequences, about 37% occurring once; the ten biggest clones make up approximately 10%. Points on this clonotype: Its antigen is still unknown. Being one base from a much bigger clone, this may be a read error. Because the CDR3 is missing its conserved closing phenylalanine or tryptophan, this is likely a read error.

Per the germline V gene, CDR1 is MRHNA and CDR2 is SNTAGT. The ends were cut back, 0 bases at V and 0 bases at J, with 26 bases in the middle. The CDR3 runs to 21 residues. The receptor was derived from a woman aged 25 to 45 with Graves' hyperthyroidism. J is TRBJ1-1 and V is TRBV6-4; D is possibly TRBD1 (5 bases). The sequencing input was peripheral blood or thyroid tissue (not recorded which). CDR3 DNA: TGTGCCAGCAGTGACTCGAAGGCGACAGCGAAATTAAGAAATATGAACACTGAAGCTTTCCTT. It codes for CASSDSKATAKLRNMNTEAFL.